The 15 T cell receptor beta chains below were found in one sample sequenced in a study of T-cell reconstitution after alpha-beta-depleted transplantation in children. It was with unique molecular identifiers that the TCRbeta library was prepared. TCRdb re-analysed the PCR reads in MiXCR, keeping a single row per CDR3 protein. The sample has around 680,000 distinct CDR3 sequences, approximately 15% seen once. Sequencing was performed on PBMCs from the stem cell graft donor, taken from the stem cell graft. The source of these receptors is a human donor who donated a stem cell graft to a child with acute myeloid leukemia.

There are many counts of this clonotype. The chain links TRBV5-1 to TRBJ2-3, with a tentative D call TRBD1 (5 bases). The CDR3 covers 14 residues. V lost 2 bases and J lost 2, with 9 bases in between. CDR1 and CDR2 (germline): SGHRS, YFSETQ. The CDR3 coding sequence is TGCGCCAGCAGCTTAGACAGCTACACAGATACGCAGTATTTT. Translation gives CASSLDSYTDTQYF.

This CDR3 reads CASSPAVVSGNTIYF. In DNA form, the CDR3 reads TGTGCCAGCTCACCGGCGGTCGTCTCTGGAAACACCATATATTTT. This chain links TRBV18 with TRBJ1-3; D uncertain. Trimming cost V 3 bases and J 0 bases, with 9 bases left between them. This CDR3 comprises 15 residues. The V gene's germline CDR1 is KGHSH and CDR2 LQKENI.

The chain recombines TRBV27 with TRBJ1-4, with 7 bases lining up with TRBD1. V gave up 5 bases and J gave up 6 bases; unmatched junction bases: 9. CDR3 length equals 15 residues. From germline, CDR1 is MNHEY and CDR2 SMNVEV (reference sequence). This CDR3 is CASSLFIRGDEKLFF. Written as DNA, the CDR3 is TGTGCCAGCAGTCTTTTTATCAGGGGGGATGAAAAACTGTTTTTT.

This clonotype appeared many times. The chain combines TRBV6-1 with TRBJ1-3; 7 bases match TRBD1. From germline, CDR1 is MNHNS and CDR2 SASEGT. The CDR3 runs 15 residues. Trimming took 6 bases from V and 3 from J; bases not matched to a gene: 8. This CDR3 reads CASSKQGYDGNTIYF. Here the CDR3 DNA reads TGTGCCAGCAGCAAACAGGGGTATGATGGAAACACCATATATTTT.

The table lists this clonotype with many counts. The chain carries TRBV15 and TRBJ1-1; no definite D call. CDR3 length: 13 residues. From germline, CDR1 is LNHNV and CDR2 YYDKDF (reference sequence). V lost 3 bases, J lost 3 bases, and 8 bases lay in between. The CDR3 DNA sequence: TGTGCCACCAGCAGCCTACGAGACACTGAAGCTTTCTTT. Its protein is CATSSLRDTEAFF. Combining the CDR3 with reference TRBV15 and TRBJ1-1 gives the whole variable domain DAMVIQNPRYQVTQFGKPVTLSCSQTLNHNVMYWYQQKSSQAPKLLFHYYDKDFNNEADTPDNFQSRRPNTSFCFLDIRSPGLGDTAMYLCATSSLRDTEAFFGQGTRLTVV.

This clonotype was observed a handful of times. The CDR3 nucleotides are TGTGCCAGCAGCTTATTGGGGACAGGGGGCCTCGGCTACACCTTC. Encoded protein: CASSLLGTGGLGYTF. This chain joins TRBV7-9 and TRBJ1-2; 12 bases agree with TRBD1. CDR1 and CDR2 (germline): SEHNR, FQNEAQ (reference sequence). J lost 8 bases, V lost 2 bases, and 6 bases had no gene match. This CDR3 has 15 amino acids. The entire variable domain, with the rest obtained from reference TRBV7-9 and TRBJ1-2, is as follows: DTGVSQNPRHKITKRGQNVTFRCDPISEHNRLYWYRQTLGQGPEFLTYFQNEAQLEKSRLLSDRFSAERPKGSFSTLEIQRTEQGDSAMYLCASSLLGTGGLGYTFGSGTRLTVV.

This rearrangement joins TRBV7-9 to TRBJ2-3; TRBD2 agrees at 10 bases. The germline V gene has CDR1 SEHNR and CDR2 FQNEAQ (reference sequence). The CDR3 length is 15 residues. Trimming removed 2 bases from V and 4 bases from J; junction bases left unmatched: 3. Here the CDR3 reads CASSLRTSGADTQYF. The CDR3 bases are TGTGCCAGCAGCTTAAGGACTAGCGGTGCAGATACGCAGTATTTT.

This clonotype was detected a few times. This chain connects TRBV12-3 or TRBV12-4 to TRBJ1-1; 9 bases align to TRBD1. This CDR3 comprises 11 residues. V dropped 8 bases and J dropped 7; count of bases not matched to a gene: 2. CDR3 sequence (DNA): TGTGCCAGCCGGGACAGGGATGAAGCTTTCTTT. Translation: CASRDRDEAFF.

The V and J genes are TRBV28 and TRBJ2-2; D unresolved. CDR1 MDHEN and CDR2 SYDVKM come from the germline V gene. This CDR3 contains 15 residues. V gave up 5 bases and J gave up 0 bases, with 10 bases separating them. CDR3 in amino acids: CASSRPLANTGELFF. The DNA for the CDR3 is TGTGCCAGCAGTCGTCCACTCGCGAACACCGGGGAGCTGTTTTTT. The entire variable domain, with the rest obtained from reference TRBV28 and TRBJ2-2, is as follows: DVKVTQSSRYLVKRTGEKVFLECVQDMDHENMFWYRQDPGLGLRLIYFSYDVKMKEKGDIPEGYSVSREKKERFSLILESASTNQTSMYLCASSRPLANTGELFFGEGSRLTVL.

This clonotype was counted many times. CDR3: CASSPGQGRFQPQHF. The DNA of the CDR3 is TGTGCCAGCAGCCCAGGACAGGGTAGGTTTCAGCCCCAGCATTTT. V is TRBV5-6 and J is TRBJ1-5; 8 nucleotides agree with TRBD1. The CDR3 sequence is 15 residues long. Germline loops: CDR1 SGHDT, CDR2 YYEEEE. The V and J ends lost 4 bases and 6 bases, in that order; junction bases with no gene match: 9.

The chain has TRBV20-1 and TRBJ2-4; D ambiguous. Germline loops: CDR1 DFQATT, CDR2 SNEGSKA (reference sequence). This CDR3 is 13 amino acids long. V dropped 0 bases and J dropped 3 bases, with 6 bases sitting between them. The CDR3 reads CSARESGKNIQYF. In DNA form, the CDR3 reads TGCAGTGCTAGAGAGAGTGGCAAAAACATTCAGTACTTC.

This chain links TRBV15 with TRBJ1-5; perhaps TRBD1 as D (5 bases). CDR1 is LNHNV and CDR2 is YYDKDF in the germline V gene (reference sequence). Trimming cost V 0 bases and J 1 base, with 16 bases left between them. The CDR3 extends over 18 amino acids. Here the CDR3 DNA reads TGTGCCACCAGCAGAGATCTAGGAGGGGCGCCGAGCAATCAGCCCCAGCATTTT. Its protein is CATSRDLGGAPSNQPQHF.

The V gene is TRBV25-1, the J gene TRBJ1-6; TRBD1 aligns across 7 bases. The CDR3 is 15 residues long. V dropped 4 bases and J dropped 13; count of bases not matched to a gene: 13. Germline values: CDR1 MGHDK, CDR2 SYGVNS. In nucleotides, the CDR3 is TGTGCCAGCAGTGGGGGCAGGGGACAGCCCTTGCCCCTCCACTTT. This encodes CASSGGRGQPLPLHF.

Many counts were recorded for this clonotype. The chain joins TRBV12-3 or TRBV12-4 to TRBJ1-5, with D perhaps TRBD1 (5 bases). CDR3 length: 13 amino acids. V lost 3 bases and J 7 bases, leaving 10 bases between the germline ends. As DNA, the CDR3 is TGTGCCAGCAGTTTTGGGGGGAGACAGCCCCAGCATTTT. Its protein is CASSFGGRQPQHF.

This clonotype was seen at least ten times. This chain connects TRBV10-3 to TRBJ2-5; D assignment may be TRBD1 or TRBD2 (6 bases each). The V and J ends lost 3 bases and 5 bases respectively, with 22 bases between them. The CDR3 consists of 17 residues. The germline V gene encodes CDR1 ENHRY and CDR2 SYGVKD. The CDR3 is CAISEGPVPGAGETQYF. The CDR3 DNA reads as TGTGCCATCAGTGAAGGACCGGTCCCGGGGGCCGGGGAGACCCAGTACTTC.